These 24 T cell receptor beta chains originate from one sample sequenced in a study of T cell responses to AZD1222 COVID-19 vaccine. Profiling relied on immunoSEQ multiplex PCR, and the TCRdb table lists in-frame clones only, not all of them. The sample has 150,000 to 200,000 clones; roughly nine tenths are singletons. Source: peripheral blood, taken 28 days after the second AZD1222 dose. The origin of the receptors is an adult who received the AZD1222 COVID-19 vaccine.

This clone was picked up one time. In DNA form, the CDR3 reads TGCGCCAGCAGTGTTACCTCCTACAATGAGCAGTTCTTC. Translating it yields CASSVTSYNEQFF. The gene calls are TRBV10-2 and TRBJ2-1; no clear D. This CDR3 contains 13 residues. Between the trimmed V and J ends, which lost 4 bases and 0 bases, there was a span of 4 bases. Germline values: CDR1 WSHSY, CDR2 SAAADI.

V is TRBV3-1 (or the pseudogene TRBV3-2) and J is TRBJ2-2; D uncertain. The CDR3 has 13 amino acids. Looked up from germline, CDR1 is LGHDT and CDR2 is YNNKEL (reference sequence). Trimming took off 2 bases at V and 4 bases at J, with 5 bases between the two ends. The CDR3 spells CASSQWTTGELFF. The CDR3 DNA reads as TGTGCCAGCAGCCAATGGACCACCGGGGAGCTGTTTTTT.

The chain joins TRBV6-2 or TRBV6-3 to TRBJ1-2, with D hard to call. Trimming removed 3 bases at V and 4 bases at J, with 15 bases between. The V gene's germline CDR1 is MNHEY and CDR2 SVGEGT. CDR3 length equals 15 residues. The CDR3 bases are TGTGCCAGCAGTTATTCAGCGGGTTCGCCCTATGGCTACACCTTC. Amino acids: CASSYSAGSPYGYTF.

The chain uses TRBV7-2 and TRBJ2-1, with D maybe TRBD2 (7 bases). V lost 1 base and J 8 bases, leaving 18 bases between the germline ends. There are 16 residues in the CDR3. CDR1 and CDR2 from the germline V gene are SGHTA and FQGNSA. As DNA, the CDR3 is TGTGCCAGCAGCTTAGGATTCGGCGGGGGCGCTCATGAGCAGTTCTTC. It codes for CASSLGFGGGAHEQFF.

The J gene is TRBJ2-3, the V gene TRBV12-3 or TRBV12-4, with D uncertain. The V gene lost 5 bases and the J gene lost 6 bases, with 12 bases spanning the gap. The CDR3 spans 13 residues. CDR3 amino acids: CASSQQGRDTQYF. In nucleotides, the CDR3 is TGTGCCAGCAGTCAGCAAGGGCGCGATACGCAGTATTTT.

This chain connects TRBV7-2 to TRBJ2-5, with a possible D match to TRBD2 (6 bases). Germline CDR1 reads SGHTA; CDR2 reads FQGNSA. Between the trimmed V and J ends, which lost 5 bases and 4 bases, there was a span of 17 bases. The CDR3 spans 15 residues. CDR3 region: CASSGPGTYIETQYF. CDR3 DNA: TGTGCCAGCAGCGGACCCGGGACTTATATAGAGACCCAGTACTTC.

The chain's CDR3 is CASRPPGVSEAFF. DNA of the CDR3: TGTGCCAGCCGACCTCCTGGAGTTTCTGAAGCTTTCTTT. This chain joins TRBV12-3 or TRBV12-4 and TRBJ1-1; D remains ambiguous. The germline V and J ends were trimmed by 8 bases and 6 bases, with 16 bases remaining between them. CDR3 length: 13 amino acids.

V gene TRBV7-2 combines with J gene TRBJ2-7; the D is unclear. The V gene's germline CDR1 is SGHTA and CDR2 FQGNSA. Trimming took off 3 bases at V and 7 bases at J, with 10 bases between the two ends. CDR3 length: 12 residues. The CDR3 sequence is CASSLGQVEQYF. The CDR3 DNA reads as TGTGCCAGCAGCTTGGGTCAGGTGGAGCAGTACTTC.

This sequence joins TRBV19 and TRBJ1-2; D gene ambiguous. This CDR3 has 16 amino acids. The germline V gene encodes CDR1 LNHDA and CDR2 SQIVND (reference sequence). The V end lost 5 bases, the J end lost 4 bases, and 20 bases lay between the germline ends. CDR3 nucleotide sequence: TGTGCCAGTAGTCCCTCGGCGGGCCACTCGCCCTATGGCTACACCTTC. This gives the protein CASSPSAGHSPYGYTF. Based on the CDR3 plus reference TRBV19 and TRBJ1-2, the full variable domain is DGGITQSPKYLFRKEGQNVTLSCEQNLNHDAMYWYRQDPGQGLRLIYYSQIVNDFQKGDIAEGYSVSREKKESFPLTVTSAQKNPTAFYLCASSPSAGHSPYGYTFGSGTRLTVV.

This chain links TRBV7-9 with TRBJ1-6; 8 bases agree with TRBD1. The CDR3 runs to 15 residues. Trimming cost V 5 bases and J 8 bases; bases outside gene matches: 8. CDR1 and CDR2 from the germline V gene are SEHNR and FQNEAQ (reference sequence). The CDR3 coding sequence is TGTGCCAGCAGCCCCAGGGGGCGCGGGGATTCACCCCTCCACTTT. It encodes CASSPRGRGDSPLHF.

The gene calls are TRBV28 and TRBJ1-1, with no clear D. This CDR3 has 11 residues. Germline V gene sequence: CDR1 MDHEN, CDR2 SYDVKM. The germline V and J ends were trimmed by 4 bases and 7 bases, with 7 bases remaining between them. CDR3 sequence reads: CASSSTHEAFF. In DNA form, the CDR3 reads TGTGCCAGCAGTTCAACACATGAAGCTTTCTTT.

This sequence joins TRBV5-1 and TRBJ1-3; D uncertain. From germline, CDR1 is SGHRS and CDR2 YFSETQ. V dropped 0 bases and J dropped 6 bases, with 13 bases sitting between them. The CDR3 is 15 residues long. CDR3 protein: CASSLVMGQENTIYF. DNA for the CDR3: TGCGCCAGCAGCTTGGTCATGGGTCAAGAAAACACCATATATTTT. Together with reference TRBV5-1 and TRBJ1-3, the CDR3 gives the full variable domain: KAGVTQTPRYLIKTRGQQVTLSCSPISGHRSVSWYQQTPGQGLQFLFEYFSETQRNKGNFPGRFSGRQFSNSRSEMNVSTLELGDSALYLCASSLVMGQENTIYFGEGSWLTVV.

The chain is built from TRBV4-2 and TRBJ1-1; D is possibly TRBD1 (6 bases). Germline CDR1 reads LGHNA; CDR2 reads YNFKEQ. CDR3 length: 17 residues. V was pared by 0 bases and J by 3 bases, with 17 bases between. The CDR3 is CASSQERGARVDTEAFF. The CDR3 DNA follows: TGTGCCAGCAGCCAAGAGAGGGGGGCCAGGGTCGACACTGAAGCTTTCTTT.

The rearrangement joins TRBV19 to TRBJ2-1; D is unresolved. This CDR3 region has 15 residues. Trimming left V 6 bases short and J 1 base short, with 13 bases between. The germline V gene encodes CDR1 LNHDA and CDR2 SQIVND (reference sequence). In nucleotides, the CDR3 is TGTGCCAGTAGCAGGATATTGGAATCCTACAATGAGCAGTTCTTC. Protein: CASSRILESYNEQFF.

The rearrangement links TRBV28 to TRBJ1-4, with D possibly TRBD1 on 5 matching bases. This CDR3 has 12 residues. Deletions cut 5 bases from V and 12 bases from J, with 13 bases between. CDR1 and CDR2 (germline): MDHEN, SYDVKM. The CDR3 region is CASSLGPRELFF. The CDR3 nucleotides are TGTGCCAGCAGTCTCGGGCCCAGGGAACTGTTTTTT.

The chain links TRBV5-6 to TRBJ1-6; D remains ambiguous. CDR1 and CDR2 from the germline V gene are SGHDT and YYEEEE. Trimming took 1 base from V and 10 from J, leaving 6 bases between them. This CDR3 has 12 amino acids. Here the CDR3 DNA reads TGTGCCAGCAGCTTGATTGAGTCACCCCTCCACTTT. Translating gives CASSLIESPLHF.

This clone was detected once. The rearrangement uses TRBV29-1 and TRBJ2-7, with 9 bases identical to TRBD2. The CDR3 is made up of 15 amino acids. Germline CDR1 and CDR2: SQVTM and ANQGSEA. After removal of 7 bases from V and 5 bases from J, the junction contained 15 bases not matched to a gene. CDR3 loop: CSDALRGREGNEQYF. For the CDR3, the DNA is TGCAGCGACGCTCTCCGGGGGCGGGAGGGAAACGAGCAGTACTTC.

V and J are TRBV12-3 or TRBV12-4 and TRBJ1-5, with D uncertain. This CDR3 region has 13 residues. The V end lost 6 bases, the J end lost 5 bases, and 11 bases lay between the germline ends. The CDR3 loop reads CASRIGDYQPQHF. The DNA for the CDR3 is TGTGCCAGCAGGATAGGAGATTATCAGCCCCAGCATTTT.

The chain has TRBV4-2 and TRBJ1-5; D is unclear. From germline, CDR1 is LGHNA and CDR2 YNFKEQ. The germline V and J ends were trimmed by 1 base and 4 bases, with 20 bases remaining between them. The CDR3 loop spans 18 amino acids. CDR3 sequence reads: CASSQGDLRSGRNQPQHF. CDR3 sequence (DNA): TGTGCCAGCAGCCAAGGTGATCTCCGAAGCGGTAGGAATCAGCCCCAGCATTTT.

The chain links TRBV19 to TRBJ1-4; possibly TRBD1 for D (6 bases). CDR1 and CDR2 (germline): LNHDA, SQIVND (reference sequence). Trimming cost V 4 bases and J 7 bases, with 13 bases left between them. This CDR3 has 14 amino acids. The CDR3 DNA follows: TGTGCCAGTAGTACGGGGGGCGCAGGTGAAAAACTGTTTTTT. Translating it yields CASSTGGAGEKLFF.

V usage is TRBV7-9 and J usage is TRBJ2-1; 7 bases align to TRBD2. The junction had 1 base not matched to a gene; V was cut back by 3 bases and J by 5 bases. This CDR3 comprises 13 residues. The germline CDR1 and CDR2 sequences are SEHNR and FQNEAQ (reference sequence). The CDR3 reads CASSFSGDNEQFF. In DNA form, the CDR3 reads TGTGCCAGCAGCTTCAGCGGGGACAATGAGCAGTTCTTC. The variable domain in full, completed from reference TRBV7-9 and TRBJ2-1, reads DTGVSQNPRHKITKRGQNVTFRCDPISEHNRLYWYRQTLGQGPEFLTYFQNEAQLEKSRLLSDRFSAERPKGSFSTLEIQRTEQGDSAMYLCASSFSGDNEQFFGPGTRLTVL.

The chain uses TRBV7-2 and TRBJ2-7; D unresolved. V dropped 4 bases and J dropped 3 bases, with 10 bases sitting between them. Germline V CDR1 and CDR2: SGHTA, FQGNSA. The CDR3 totals 13 residues. DNA for the CDR3: TGTGCCAGCAGCTCGCTTAGGGTCTACGAGCAGTACTTC. Its protein product is CASSSLRVYEQYF.

The chain combines TRBV6-5 with TRBJ2-1, with 11 bases aligning to TRBD2. V shed 4 bases, J shed 7 bases, and the junction held 3 bases outside the gene matches. The CDR3 covers 14 residues. Germline V gene sequence: CDR1 MNHEY, CDR2 SVGAGI. The CDR3 sequence: CASSLLAGVNEQFF. The CDR3 nucleotides are TGTGCCAGCAGTTTACTAGCGGGAGTTAATGAGCAGTTCTTC.

The chain employs TRBV24-1 and TRBJ2-2; TRBD2 agrees at 7 bases. V dropped 9 bases and J dropped 0; count of bases not matched to a gene: 6. CDR3 length: 15 residues. CDR1 and CDR2 (germline): KGHDR, SFDVKD. The CDR3 DNA follows: TGTGCCACCCTCCTGGGGGGGGCGAACACCGGGGAGCTGTTTTTT. This sequence encodes CATLLGGANTGELFF.